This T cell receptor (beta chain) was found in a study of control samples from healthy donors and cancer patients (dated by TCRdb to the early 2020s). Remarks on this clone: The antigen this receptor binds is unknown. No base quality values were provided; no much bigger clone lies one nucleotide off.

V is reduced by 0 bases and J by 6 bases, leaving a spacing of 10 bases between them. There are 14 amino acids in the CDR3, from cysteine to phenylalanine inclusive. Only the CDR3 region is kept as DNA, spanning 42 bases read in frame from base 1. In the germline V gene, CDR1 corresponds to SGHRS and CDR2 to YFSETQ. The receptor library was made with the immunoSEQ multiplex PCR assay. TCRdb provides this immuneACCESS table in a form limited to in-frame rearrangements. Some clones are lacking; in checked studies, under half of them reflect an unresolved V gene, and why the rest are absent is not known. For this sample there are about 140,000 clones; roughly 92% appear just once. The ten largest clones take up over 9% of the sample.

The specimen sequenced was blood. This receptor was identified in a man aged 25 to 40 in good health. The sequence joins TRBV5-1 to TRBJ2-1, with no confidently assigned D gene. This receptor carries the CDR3 CASSLVTPGNEQFF. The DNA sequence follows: TGCGCCAGCAGCTTGGTAACCCCTGGCAATGAGCAGTTCTTC.